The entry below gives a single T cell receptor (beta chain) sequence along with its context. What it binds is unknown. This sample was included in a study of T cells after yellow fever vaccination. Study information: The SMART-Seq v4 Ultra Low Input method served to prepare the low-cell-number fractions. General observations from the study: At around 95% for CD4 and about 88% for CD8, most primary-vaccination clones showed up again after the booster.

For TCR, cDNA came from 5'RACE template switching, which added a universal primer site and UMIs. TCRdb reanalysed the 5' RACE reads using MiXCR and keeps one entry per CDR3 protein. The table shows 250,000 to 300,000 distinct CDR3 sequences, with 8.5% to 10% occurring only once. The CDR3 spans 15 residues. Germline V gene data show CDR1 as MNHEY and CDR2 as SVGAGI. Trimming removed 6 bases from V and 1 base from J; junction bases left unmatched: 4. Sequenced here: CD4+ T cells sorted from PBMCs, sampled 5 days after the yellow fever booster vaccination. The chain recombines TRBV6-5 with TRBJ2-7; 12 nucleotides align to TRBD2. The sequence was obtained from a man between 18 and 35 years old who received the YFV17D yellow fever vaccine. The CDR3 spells CASRSLAGGSYEQYF. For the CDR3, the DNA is TGTGCCAGCAGAAGCCTAGCGGGGGGGTCCTACGAGCAGTACTTC.